These 29 T cell receptor beta chains were all obtained from the same sample, sequenced in a study of blood T cell repertoires in COVID-19. Data came from immunoSEQ multiplex PCR; TCRdb stores just in-frame clones and leaves some out. The table shows about 76,000 clones, with 88% occurring only once. What was sequenced was peripheral blood. These receptors came from a man in his fifties or sixties with active COVID-19.

This chain links TRBV2 with TRBJ1-1, with D tentatively TRBD1 (5 bases). CDR3 size: 12 residues. Per germline, CDR1 SNHLY and CDR2 FYNNEI. Trimming pared 4 bases from V and 5 bases from J, leaving 8 bases between. In DNA, the CDR3 is TGTGCCAGCAGTGCGCAGGGTACTGAAGCTTTCTTT. Translation: CASSAQGTEAFF.

The chain couples TRBV4-3 to TRBJ2-1, with 11 bases fitting TRBD2. The CDR3 has 17 amino acids. CDR1 is LGHNA and CDR2 is YSLEER in the germline V gene. After removal of 0 bases from V and 8 bases from J, the junction contained 9 bases not matched to a gene. The CDR3 DNA follows: TGCGCCAGCAGCCAAGATGCTAGCGGGAGGCCGAGGGATGAGCAGTTCTTC. As protein: CASSQDASGRPRDEQFF.

On this clone: The same CDR3 is also encoded by other DNA sequences in this sample. This chain joins TRBV7-2 and TRBJ2-1, with TRBD2 identical over 8 bases. The germline V gene has CDR1 SGHTA and CDR2 FQGNSA. Trimming cost V 5 bases and J 9 bases; bases outside gene matches: 15. The CDR3 is 16 amino acids. CDR3 DNA sequence: TGTGCCAGCAGCCCACGGGGGGGCCTTTCTGCTAGTGAGCAGTTCTTC. Protein: CASSPRGGLSASEQFF.

The V gene is TRBV28, the J gene TRBJ1-6, with 9 bases identical to TRBD1. CDR1 is MDHEN, CDR2 SYDVKM, per germline. This CDR3 contains 14 residues. V lost 9 bases and J lost 13; bases outside the gene matches: 13. The CDR3 protein is CASHTDRGFLPLHF. DNA for the CDR3: TGTGCCAGTCACACGGACAGGGGCTTCTTGCCCCTCCACTTT.

The V call is TRBV9, the J call TRBJ1-3; D remains ambiguous. The CDR3 extends over 12 amino acids. The germline CDR1 and CDR2 sequences are SGDLS and YYNGEE. V was pared by 4 bases and J by 4 bases, with 6 bases between. CDR3 coding DNA: TGTGCCAGCAGCCCTAGGGGAAACACCATATATTTT. Translated: CASSPRGNTIYF.

This clone was detected only once. The chain combines TRBV30 with TRBJ1-6; TRBD1 might be the D (5 bases). V lost 1 base to trimming and J lost 10 bases, with 8 bases between them. Germline V CDR1 and CDR2: GTSNPN, SVGIG (reference sequence). This CDR3 comprises 12 residues. The CDR3 is CAWSETVSPLHF. The CDR3 DNA reads TGTGCCTGGAGTGAGACAGTCTCACCCCTCCACTTT.

Only one count was recorded for this clone. The chain has TRBV7-2 and TRBJ2-7; the D gene is possibly TRBD2 (6 bases). The CDR3 length is 13 residues. Trimming cost V 0 bases and J 6 bases, with 9 bases left between them. From germline, CDR1 is SGHTA and CDR2 FQGNSA. The CDR3 sequence is CASSLALAAEQYF. In nucleotides, the CDR3 is TGTGCCAGCAGCTTAGCACTAGCAGCCGAGCAGTACTTC.

The J gene is TRBJ1-1, the V gene TRBV12-3 or TRBV12-4; no reliable D call. The V gene lost 5 bases and the J gene lost 7 bases, with 14 bases spanning the gap. This CDR3 comprises 13 residues. This chain's CDR3 is CASSLTGRDEAFF. Written as DNA, the CDR3 is TGTGCCAGCAGTCTTACCGGACGGGATGAAGCTTTCTTT.

This clone is a singleton in its sample. This sequence joins TRBV9 and TRBJ1-4; 11 bases are shared with TRBD1. Germline trimming cut 1 base from V and 6 bases from J; bases unmatched to any gene: 8. This CDR3 contains 17 residues. CDR1 and CDR2 (germline): SGDLS, YYNGEE. CDR3 sequence (DNA): TGTGCCAGCAGCGTAAGCCTCCCGGGACAGGGGGATGAAAAACTGTTTTTT. Encoded protein: CASSVSLPGQGDEKLFF.

The chain has TRBV28 and TRBJ1-4; 8 nucleotides align to TRBD1. Germline V gene lookup returns CDR1 MDHEN and CDR2 SYDVKM. With 10 bases clipped from V and 8 bases from J, the junction kept 9 bases outside the gene matches. The CDR3 has 13 residues. The CDR3 region is CAIDTGGEEKLFF. Written as DNA, the CDR3 is TGTGCCATCGACACAGGGGGAGAAGAAAAACTGTTTTTT.

V gene TRBV4-3 combines with J gene TRBJ1-2, with D possibly being TRBD1 (6 bases). Germline CDR1 reads LGHNA; CDR2 reads YSLEER. Trimming cost V 4 bases and J 8 bases, with 20 bases left between them. The CDR3 covers 15 residues. The CDR3 bases are TGCGCCAGCAGCCCGCAGGGGTCCCAATATGAGGGCTACACCTTC. Protein: CASSPQGSQYEGYTF.

This rearrangement joins TRBV7-2 to TRBJ2-1, with D perhaps matching TRBD2 (5 bases). V was shortened by 5 bases and J by 3 bases, with 8 bases between the two germline ends. Germline CDR1 and CDR2: SGHTA and FQGNSA. The CDR3 loop spans 13 amino acids. CDR3 protein: CASSPRVYNEQFF. The CDR3 nucleotides read TGTGCCAGCAGCCCGAGGGTCTACAATGAGCAGTTCTTC.

The gene calls are TRBV4-3 and TRBJ2-7; maybe TRBD1 (6 bases). CDR3 length equals 14 residues. Trimming pared 4 bases from V and 3 bases from J, leaving 13 bases between. Germline CDR1 and CDR2: LGHNA and YSLEER. The CDR3 region has the DNA TGCGCCAGCAGCCTTCAGACAGGAATCTACGAGCAGTACTTC. Translation gives CASSLQTGIYEQYF.

The V call is TRBV29-1, the J call TRBJ1-3, with 10 bases that match TRBD1. Germline V gene lookup returns CDR1 SQVTM and CDR2 ANQGSEA. After removal of 6 bases from V and 2 bases from J, the junction contained 4 bases not matched to a gene. The CDR3 consists of 14 residues. As DNA, the CDR3 is TGCAGCGTGGCCGGGACAGGGGCTGGAAACACCATATATTTT. This translates into CSVAGTGAGNTIYF.

Here the CDR3 DNA reads TGTGCCAGCAGGGGGGACTTCGGGGGCTACACCTTC. It codes for CASRGDFGGYTF. The chain employs TRBV6-5 and TRBJ1-2; D is perhaps TRBD1 (5 bases). Germline CDR1 reads MNHEY; CDR2 reads SVGAGI. The V end was cut by 6 bases, the J end by 8 bases, with 13 bases between. The CDR3 loop spans 12 amino acids.

This clone has a single count. The V call is TRBV7-2, the J call TRBJ1-1; 8 nucleotides align to TRBD1. CDR1 and CDR2 (germline): SGHTA, FQGNSA. The CDR3 is made up of 15 amino acids. The V segment lost 5 bases and the J segment 5 bases; nucleotides outside the gene matches: 10. CDR3 DNA: TGTGCCAGCAGCCCGACCGACAGGGGATATACTGAAGCTTTCTTT. Translating gives CASSPTDRGYTEAFF.

CDR3 sequence: CASSVGDRGLRRGYTF. The CDR3 bases are TGTGCCAGCAGCGTGGGAGACAGGGGGCTCAGGCGCGGCTACACCTTC. The chain couples TRBV9 to TRBJ1-2, with 10 bases that match TRBD1. Germline V CDR1 and CDR2: SGDLS, YYNGEE. CDR3 length: 16 amino acids. V shed 2 bases, J shed 8 bases, and the junction held 12 bases outside the gene matches. Variable domain in full (rest from reference TRBV9 and TRBJ1-2): DSGVTQTPKHLITATGQRVTLRCSPRSGDLSVYWYQQSLDQGLQFLIQYYNGEERAKGNILERFSAQQFPDLHSELNLSSLELGDSALYFCASSVGDRGLRRGYTFGSGTRLTVV.

The V call is TRBV4-2, the J call TRBJ1-2; 7 bases agree with TRBD1. V was clipped by 4 bases and J by 6 bases; unmatched bases: 8. The CDR3 extends over 14 amino acids. Germline CDR1 and CDR2: LGHNA and YNFKEQ. In DNA, the CDR3 is TGTGCCAGCAGCCCCCTCCGAGGGGGCGATGGCTACACCTTC. It codes for CASSPLRGGDGYTF.

The gene calls are TRBV19 and TRBJ1-3; TRBD1 agrees at 10 bases. Germline V gene data show CDR1 as LNHDA and CDR2 as SQIVND (reference sequence). J was trimmed by 0 bases and V by 11 bases; bases with no gene match: 7. The CDR3 extends over 15 amino acids. CDR3 amino acids: CASSRTGGSGNTIYF. CDR3 DNA sequence: TGTGCCTCTTCCAGGACAGGGGGCTCTGGAAACACCATATATTTT.

The chain uses TRBV6-6 and TRBJ1-5; 7 positions agree with TRBD1. J gave up 3 bases and V 2 bases, and 7 bases lay outside the gene matches. Germline values: CDR1 MNHNY, CDR2 SVGAGI (reference sequence). The CDR3 is made up of 16 amino acids. As DNA, the CDR3 is TGTGCCAGCAGTTACGCCGACAGGGCTAACAATCAGCCCCAGCATTTT. Translation: CASSYADRANNQPQHF.

This clone was seen a few times. The chain links TRBV5-5 to TRBJ1-6; D is possibly TRBD1 (6 bases). The CDR3 length is 15 residues. V was clipped by 3 bases and J by 4 bases, with 11 bases between them. Germline CDR1 SGHKS, CDR2 YYEKEE (reference sequence). Here the CDR3 reads CASSSTGAYNSPLHF. CDR3 nucleotide sequence: TGTGCCAGCAGCTCGACAGGAGCATATAATTCACCCCTCCACTTT.

This clone showed up just a few times. The rearrangement links TRBV10-1 to TRBJ1-2; D possibly corresponds to TRBD1 (6 bases). The germline V gene encodes CDR1 WNHNN and CDR2 SYGVQD (reference sequence). This CDR3 has 13 residues. The V end lost 3 bases, the J end lost 5 bases, and 10 bases lay between the germline ends. In DNA form, the CDR3 reads TGCGCCAGCAGTGAACAGGGTGGGTATGGCTACACCTTC. Protein sequence: CASSEQGGYGYTF.

This chain links TRBV18 with TRBJ2-2; no clear D. V lost 2 bases and J 6 bases, leaving 16 bases between the germline ends. Germline V CDR1 and CDR2: KGHSH, LQKENI. The CDR3 sequence is 16 residues long. This CDR3 reads CASSPFDPRGAGELFF. The CDR3 DNA is TGTGCCAGCTCACCATTCGATCCCCGAGGCGCCGGGGAGCTGTTTTTT.

The chain couples TRBV3-1 (or the pseudogene TRBV3-2) to TRBJ2-5; D remains ambiguous. The length of the CDR3 is 11 residues. Per the germline V gene, CDR1 is LGHDT and CDR2 is YNNKEL (reference sequence). V lost 4 bases and J lost 2, with 2 bases in between. In DNA, the CDR3 is TGTGCCAGCAGCCTACAAGAGACCCAGTACTTC. Protein sequence: CASSLQETQYF.

The chain has TRBV19 and TRBJ1-4; D is perhaps TRBD1 (5 bases). Trimming removed 9 bases at V and 7 bases at J, with 12 bases between. CDR3 length equals 12 residues. Germline V gene sequence: CDR1 LNHDA, CDR2 SQIVND (reference sequence). As DNA, the CDR3 is TGTGCCAGCAGCTACGACAGTGAAAAACTGTTTTTT. It yields the protein CASSYDSEKLFF.

The genes are TRBV5-6 and TRBJ2-7; 8 bases match TRBD2. Per the germline V gene, CDR1 is SGHDT and CDR2 is YYEEEE. CDR3 length: 14 amino acids. V shed 4 bases and J 1 base; nucleotides not matched to a gene: 4. The DNA for the CDR3 is TGTGCCAGCAGCCACGGGGGGGTGTCCTACGAGCAGTACTTC. Protein sequence: CASSHGGVSYEQYF.

J is TRBJ1-4 and V is TRBV7-2; D call uncertain. The CDR3 extends over 15 amino acids. The germline V and J ends were trimmed by 5 bases and 0 bases, with 10 bases remaining between them. Germline values: CDR1 SGHTA, CDR2 FQGNSA. The CDR3 loop is CASSRGGSTNEKLFF. The CDR3 nucleotides read TGTGCCAGCAGCCGGGGAGGGTCAACTAATGAAAAACTGTTTTTT.

J is TRBJ2-7 and V is TRBV4-2; tentatively, D is TRBD1 (6 bases). In germline, CDR1 is LGHNA, CDR2 YNFKEQ. V was pared by 0 bases and J by 2 bases, with 20 bases between. The CDR3 extends over 18 amino acids. CDR3 region: CASSQELQGMGNTYEQYF. The CDR3 nucleotides are TGTGCCAGCAGCCAAGAACTCCAGGGGATGGGGAATACCTACGAGCAGTACTTC.

V is TRBV14 and J is TRBJ2-7; no clear D gene. Trimming left V 0 bases short and J 3 bases short, with 9 bases between. Germline V gene lookup returns CDR1 SGHDN and CDR2 FVKESK. This CDR3 is built from 14 residues. The CDR3 DNA reads TGTGCCAGCAGCCAAGATCGACTGCGCTACGAGCAGTACTTC. This sequence encodes CASSQDRLRYEQYF.